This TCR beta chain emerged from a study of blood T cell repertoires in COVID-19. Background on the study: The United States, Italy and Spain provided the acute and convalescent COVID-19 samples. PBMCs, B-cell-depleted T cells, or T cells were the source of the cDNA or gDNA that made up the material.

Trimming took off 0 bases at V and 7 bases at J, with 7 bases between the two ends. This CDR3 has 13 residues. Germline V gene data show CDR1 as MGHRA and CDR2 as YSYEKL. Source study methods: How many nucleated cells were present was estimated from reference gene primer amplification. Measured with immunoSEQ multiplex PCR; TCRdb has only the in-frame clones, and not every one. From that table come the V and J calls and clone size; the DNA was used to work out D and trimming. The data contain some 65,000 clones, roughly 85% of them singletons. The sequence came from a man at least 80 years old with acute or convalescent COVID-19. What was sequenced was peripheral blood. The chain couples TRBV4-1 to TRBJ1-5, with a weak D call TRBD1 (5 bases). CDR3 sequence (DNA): TGCGCCAGCAGCCAAGATCCAGGGCAGCCCCAGCATTTT. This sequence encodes CASSQDPGQPQHF.